The 18 T cell receptor beta chains below come from one sample, sequenced in a study of cytomegalovirus exposure and HLA in healthy donors. Primers included in the PCR were 60 Vbeta and 13 Jbeta primers. Assay: immunoSEQ multiplex PCR; the TCRdb copy retains only in-frame clones and omits some. The data hold over 90,000 clones, with 65% to 80% observed a single time. The specimen sequenced was PBMCs. These receptors all stem from a female donor in good health and CMV-seropositive.

The chain joins TRBV30 to TRBJ1-5; the D is unclear. This CDR3 spans 13 amino acids. Germline values: CDR1 GTSNPN, CDR2 SVGIG (reference sequence). V was trimmed by 1 base and J by 0 bases, leaving 4 bases between them. The CDR3 here is CAWSGVSNQPQHF. CDR3 in DNA: TGTGCCTGGAGTGGCGTTAGCAATCAGCCCCAGCATTTT.

This clone occurred a few times. The CDR3 coding sequence is TGCAGCGTCTCCCGGGATAATAGCAATCAGCCCCAGCATTTT. It codes for CSVSRDNSNQPQHF. The chain has TRBV29-1 and TRBJ1-5, with D hard to call. The CDR3 length is 14 residues. Trimming took off 6 bases at V and 0 bases at J, with 12 bases between the two ends. The V gene's germline CDR1 is SQVTM and CDR2 ANQGSEA.

J is TRBJ1-1 and V is TRBV5-1; no reliable D call. CDR1 is SGHRS, CDR2 YFSETQ, per germline. The V end was cut by 4 bases, the J end by 6 bases, with 13 bases between. CDR3 size: 13 residues. This CDR3 is CASSPLRDSEAFF. CDR3 in DNA: TGCGCCAGCAGCCCGCTGCGTGATTCTGAAGCTTTCTTT. Together with reference TRBV5-1 and TRBJ1-1, the CDR3 gives the full variable domain: KAGVTQTPRYLIKTRGQQVTLSCSPISGHRSVSWYQQTPGQGLQFLFEYFSETQRNKGNFPGRFSGRQFSNSRSEMNVSTLELGDSALYLCASSPLRDSEAFFGQGTRLTVV.

This chain joins TRBV11-2 and TRBJ2-3; 13 nucleotides align to TRBD2. Germline V gene sequence: CDR1 SGHAT, CDR2 FQNNGV. V lost 5 bases to trimming and J lost 4 bases; unmatched junction nucleotides: 6. This CDR3 has 16 residues. CDR3 sequence: CASSLLAGGWSDTQYF. The CDR3 coding sequence is TGTGCCAGCAGCCTACTAGCGGGGGGGTGGTCAGATACGCAGTATTTT. The variable domain in full, with the rest retrieved from reference TRBV11-2 and TRBJ2-3, is EAGVAQSPRYKIIEKRQSVAFWCNPISGHATLYWYQQILGQGPKLLIQFQNNGVVDDSQLPKDRFSAERLKGVDSTLKIQPAKLEDSAVYLCASSLLAGGWSDTQYFGPGTRLTVL.

V and J are TRBV30 and TRBJ2-7; D is ambiguous. Germline loops: CDR1 GTSNPN, CDR2 SVGIG (reference sequence). The CDR3 contains 11 residues. Trimming pared 0 bases from V and 4 bases from J, leaving 4 bases between. This CDR3 is CAWSVQYEQYF. In DNA, the CDR3 is TGTGCCTGGAGTGTACAATACGAGCAGTACTTC.

This chain links TRBV29-1 with TRBJ1-1; D is possibly TRBD1 (6 bases). The V gene lost 7 bases and the J gene lost 10 bases, with 16 bases spanning the gap. This CDR3 is 11 amino acids long. CDR1 SQVTM and CDR2 ANQGSEA come from the germline V gene. The CDR3 DNA is TGCAGCGCTCGGACAGCAGAGGGAGCTTTCTTT. Translating gives CSARTAEGAFF.

V is TRBV6-6 and J is TRBJ1-5, with 8 bases lining up with TRBD1. This CDR3 is 15 amino acids long. The trim removed 5 bases at V and 1 base at J, leaving 4 bases unmatched. CDR1 and CDR2 (germline): MNHNY, SVGAGI (reference sequence). The CDR3 region has the DNA TGTGCCAGCAGTGACACAGGGGGAAGCAATCAGCCCCAGCATTTT. The encoded protein is CASSDTGGSNQPQHF.

CDR3 residues: CASRRSSINGEQYF. The CDR3 region has the DNA TGTGCCAGCAGACGGTCTAGCATTAACGGCGAGCAGTACTTC. This chain uses TRBV6-5 with TRBJ2-7, with D possibly TRBD2 on 5 matching bases. Per the germline V gene, CDR1 is MNHEY and CDR2 is SVGAGI. The CDR3 totals 14 residues. Trimming removed 6 bases from V and 6 bases from J, with 18 bases in between.

V gene TRBV7-8 combines with J gene TRBJ2-3, with TRBD2 as a possible D gene (6 bases). V lost 0 bases and J 1 base, leaving 8 bases between the germline ends. This CDR3 spans 15 amino acids. The germline gives CDR1 SGHVS, CDR2 FQNEAQ. CDR3 in amino acids: CASSLASGGTDTQYF. DNA of the CDR3: TGTGCCAGCAGCTTAGCCTCGGGGGGCACAGATACGCAGTATTTT. Supplemented by reference TRBV7-8 and TRBJ2-3, the full variable domain reads GAGVSQSPRYKVAKRGQDVALRCDPISGHVSLFWYQQALGQGPEFLTYFQNEAQLDKSGLPSDRFFAERPEGSVSTLKIQRTQQEDSAVYLCASSLASGGTDTQYFGPGTRLTVL.

CDR3 protein: CASSQGRGSSTDTQYF. The CDR3 bases are TGTGCCAGCAGCCAGGGGAGGGGGTCTAGCACAGATACGCAGTATTTT. The genes are TRBV11-3 and TRBJ2-3; D might be TRBD2 (7 bases). The germline CDR1 and CDR2 sequences are SGHNT and YENEEA. The length of the CDR3 is 16 residues. V was cut by 5 bases and J by 0 bases, with 15 bases left in between.

The chain is built from TRBV5-6 and TRBJ2-7; 7 positions agree with TRBD1. The CDR3 runs to 15 residues. V shed 0 bases, J shed 0 bases, and the junction held 3 bases outside the gene matches. Germline CDR1 is SGHDT and CDR2 is YYEEEE. Written as DNA, the CDR3 is TGTGCCAGCAGCTTGGTGGCAGGGGGCTCCTACGAGCAGTACTTC. Protein: CASSLVAGGSYEQYF.

This chain connects TRBV28 to TRBJ1-2; 7 bases map to TRBD1. V trimming: 5 bases; J trimming: 4 bases; junction bases outside the gene matches: 10. This CDR3 comprises 15 residues. CDR1 MDHEN and CDR2 SYDVKM come from the germline V gene. The CDR3 DNA reads TGTGCCAGCAGTCCGGGGACAGTGGTGGCCTATGGCTACACCTTC. Translation gives CASSPGTVVAYGYTF.

This clone was seen just once. The chain is built from TRBV27 and TRBJ2-3; 8 bases agree with TRBD2. V trimming: 5 bases; J trimming: 1 base; junction bases outside the gene matches: 5. The CDR3 has 15 residues. Germline CDR1 MNHEY, CDR2 SMNVEV (reference sequence). The CDR3 loop is CASSGAGVGTDTQYF. The CDR3 DNA reads as TGTGCCAGCAGTGGAGCGGGAGTGGGCACAGATACGCAGTATTTT.

The CDR3 protein is CASSLGRASDTQYF. CDR3 in DNA: TGTGCCAGCAGCTTAGGGCGGGCTTCAGATACGCAGTATTTT. The chain combines TRBV7-2 with TRBJ2-3; weak D call: TRBD2 (5 bases). Trimming removed 1 base at V and 4 bases at J, with 9 bases between. Germline V gene sequence: CDR1 SGHTA, CDR2 FQGNSA. The CDR3 is made up of 14 amino acids.

The gene calls are TRBV6-1 and TRBJ1-6; 9 positions agree with TRBD1. Germline CDR1 MNHNS, CDR2 SASEGT. The V and J ends lost 6 bases and 7 bases, in that order; junction bases with no gene match: 7. The CDR3 runs 15 residues. The CDR3 nucleotides are TGTGCCAGCAGGGCTTTGACAGGGGGAAATTCACCCCTCCACTTT. Its translation: CASRALTGGNSPLHF.

CDR3 coding DNA: TGTGCCAGCAGCCCCAGGACTAGCGGGAGTCCCCACAATGAGCAGTTCTTC. This translates into CASSPRTSGSPHNEQFF. The genes are TRBV11-3 and TRBJ2-1; 13 nucleotides line up with TRBD2. Germline V gene lookup returns CDR1 SGHNT and CDR2 YENEEA. The V gene end was trimmed by 5 bases and the J gene end by 5 bases; junction bases not matched to a gene: 9. This CDR3 has 17 amino acids.

The V and J genes are TRBV28 and TRBJ2-2; 8 bases align to TRBD2. V shed 1 base and J 4 bases; nucleotides not matched to a gene: 8. CDR1 MDHEN and CDR2 SYDVKM come from the germline V gene. The CDR3 loop spans 17 amino acids. The CDR3 nucleotides are TGTGCCAGCAGTTTATTTCAGGGGCTAGCGGGCACCGGGGAGCTGTTTTTT. Amino acid sequence: CASSLFQGLAGTGELFF.

V is TRBV7-8 and J is TRBJ2-1; the match to TRBD2 covers 8 bases. The CDR3 is made up of 14 amino acids. V shed 6 bases, J shed 5 bases, and the junction held 6 bases outside the gene matches. Germline V gene lookup returns CDR1 SGHVS and CDR2 FQNEAQ. The chain's CDR3 is CASSWGLGDNEQFF. As DNA, the CDR3 is TGTGCCAGCAGTTGGGGACTAGGGGACAATGAGCAGTTCTTC.